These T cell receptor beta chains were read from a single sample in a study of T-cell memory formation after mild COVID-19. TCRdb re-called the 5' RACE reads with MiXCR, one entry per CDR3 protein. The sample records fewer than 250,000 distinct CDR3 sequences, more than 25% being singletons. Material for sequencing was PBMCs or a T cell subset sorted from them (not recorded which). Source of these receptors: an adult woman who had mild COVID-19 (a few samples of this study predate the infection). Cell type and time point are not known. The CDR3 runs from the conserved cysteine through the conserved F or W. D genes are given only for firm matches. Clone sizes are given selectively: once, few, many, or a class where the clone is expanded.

DNA: TGTGCCAGCAGCTTGGACACTTCCAGCAGGGGGCTTGGGAATGAGCAGTTCTTC
CDR3: CASSLDTSSRGLGNEQFF
D: TRBD1
J: TRBJ2-1
size: NA
V: TRBV5-4

DNA: TGTGCCAGCAGCCTGACATCTAGCTCTGGGGCCAACGTCCTGACTTTC
CDR3: CASSLTSSSGANVLTF
D: NA
J: TRBJ2-6
size: NA
V: TRBV4-2

DNA: TGTGCCAGCAGCTTAGAACCTAGCGGGGCTGATACGCAGTATTTT
CDR3: CASSLEPSGADTQYF
D: TRBD2
J: TRBJ2-3
size: NA
V: TRBV11-2

DNA: TGTGCCAGCAGCCTCACTCGGAATGAGCAGTTCTTC
CDR3: CASSLTRNEQFF
D: NA
J: TRBJ2-1
size: few
V: TRBV7-2

DNA: TGCAGTGCCACACAGGGTAGCGACGGCGAAAAACTGTTTTTT
CDR3: CSATQGSDGEKLFF
D: NA
J: TRBJ1-4
size: once
V: TRBV20-1

DNA: TGTGCCAGCTCACAACGACAGGGGGTAGTTGCTGAAGCTTTCTTT
CDR3: CASSQRQGVVAEAFF
D: TRBD1
J: TRBJ1-1
size: few
V: TRBV18

DNA: TGTGCCAGCAGTTCCAGCAGTACTCAGCCCCAGCATTTT
CDR3: CASSSSSTQPQHF
D: NA
J: TRBJ1-5
size: many
V: TRBV27

DNA: TGTGCCAGCAGTTTCGGGGGCGCCAAAAACATTCAGTACTTC
CDR3: CASSFGGAKNIQYF
D: NA
J: TRBJ2-4
size: many
V: TRBV12-3/TRBV12-4

DNA: TGCGCCAGCAGCTTGGCCGGACTAGCGGGAGTGGATACGCAGTATTTT
CDR3: CASSLAGLAGVDTQYF
D: TRBD2
J: TRBJ2-3
size: NA
V: TRBV5-1

DNA: TGTGCCAGCAGCCTAACCTGGGAGTTCTCCTACGAGCAGTACTTC
CDR3: CASSLTWEFSYEQYF
D: NA
J: TRBJ2-7
size: few
V: TRBV6-2/TRBV6-3

DNA: TGTGCCAGCACCGTGGGGGGGTCTTTGGGCTACGAGCAGTACTTC
CDR3: CASTVGGSLGYEQYF
D: TRBD2
J: TRBJ2-7
size: NA
V: TRBV6-2/TRBV6-3

DNA: TGTGCCAGCAGTCCCCTAGCGGGGGGACATGAGCAGTTCTTC
CDR3: CASSPLAGGHEQFF
D: TRBD2
J: TRBJ2-1
size: once
V: TRBV12-3/TRBV12-4

DNA: TGTGCCAGCAGCAAGACGCGGGTCCTGAGGGGGTCTAATGAGCAGTTCTTC
CDR3: CASSKTRVLRGSNEQFF
D: NA
J: TRBJ2-1
size: few
V: TRBV7-9

DNA: TGTGCCAGCAGTTTGATGGGGGGAGGTCAGCCCCAGCATTTT
CDR3: CASSLMGGGQPQHF
D: NA
J: TRBJ1-5
size: NA
V: TRBV28

DNA: TGTGCCACCAGTGATCCCGTCGGTGGGAGAGATACGCAGTATTTT
CDR3: CATSDPVGGRDTQYF
D: NA
J: TRBJ2-3
size: NA
V: TRBV24-1

DNA: TGTGCCAGCAGCCCACAAGGGGCAGGGGGTGAAAAACTGTTTTTT
CDR3: CASSPQGAGGEKLFF
D: TRBD1
J: TRBJ1-4
size: NA
V: TRBV7-2

DNA: TGCAGTGCCGCCACGGGACTCAAGGGCACTGAAGCTTTCTTT
CDR3: CSAATGLKGTEAFF
D: NA
J: TRBJ1-1
size: many
V: TRBV20-1

DNA: TGTGCCAGCAGTCGGTCAGACAACACTGAAGCTTTCTTT
CDR3: CASSRSDNTEAFF
D: NA
J: TRBJ1-1
size: NA
V: TRBV6-6

DNA: TGTGCCACCAAAAGCGGACCGACCTACAATGAGCAGTTCTTC
CDR3: CATKSGPTYNEQFF
D: NA
J: TRBJ2-1
size: few
V: TRBV15

DNA: TGTGCCAGCAGCCAAGTGGGAGTGGGGGGGTCCACTGAAGCTTTCTTT
CDR3: CASSQVGVGGSTEAFF
D: NA
J: TRBJ1-1
size: NA
V: TRBV3-1

DNA: TGTGCCAGCAGTTTTCAGGGGCCGAATCAGCCCCAGCATTTT
CDR3: CASSFQGPNQPQHF
D: NA
J: TRBJ1-5
size: few
V: TRBV27

DNA: TGTGCCACCAGCGACGGGACCCGGCCCTACGAGCAGTACTTC
CDR3: CATSDGTRPYEQYF
D: NA
J: TRBJ2-7
size: NA
V: TRBV15

DNA: TGTGCCAGCTCAACCGTTGGAGGCAGGGGGGTAGATGAGCAGTTCTTC
CDR3: CASSTVGGRGVDEQFF
D: NA
J: TRBJ2-1
size: NA
V: TRBV18